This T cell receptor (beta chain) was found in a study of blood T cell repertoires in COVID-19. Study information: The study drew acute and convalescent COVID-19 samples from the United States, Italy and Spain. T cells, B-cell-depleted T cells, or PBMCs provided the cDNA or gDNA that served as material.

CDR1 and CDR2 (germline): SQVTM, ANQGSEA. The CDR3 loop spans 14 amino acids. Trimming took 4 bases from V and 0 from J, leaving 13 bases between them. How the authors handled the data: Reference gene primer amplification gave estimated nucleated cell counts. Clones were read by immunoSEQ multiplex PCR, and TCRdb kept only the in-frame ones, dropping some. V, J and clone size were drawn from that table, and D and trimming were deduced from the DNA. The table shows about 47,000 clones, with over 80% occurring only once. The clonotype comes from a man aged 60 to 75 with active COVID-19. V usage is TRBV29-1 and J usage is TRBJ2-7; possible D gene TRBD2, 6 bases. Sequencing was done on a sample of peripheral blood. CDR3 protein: CSVAGDGSSYEQYF. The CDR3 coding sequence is TGCAGCGTTGCTGGGGACGGGAGCTCCTACGAGCAGTACTTC.